A selection of T cell receptor beta chains follows, all from one sample in a study of T cells in localized non-small cell lung cancer. The repertoire was sequenced with immunoSEQ multiplex PCR; TCRdb's copy has only in-frame clones and lacks some. This table has 70,000 to 80,000 clones, 88% appearing once. The specimen comprised peripheral blood, sampled before any cancer treatment. The receptors stem from a woman aged 40 to 75 with stage I squamous cell lung carcinoma. The CDR3 runs from the conserved cysteine through the conserved F or W. A D gene is named only where the DNA matches it firmly. Expanded clones are given a class, and other clones once, few, many or no size at all.

>TRBJ1-3|TRBV11-3|-|15|-
CASSSGDSGGNTIYF
TGTGCCAGCAGCTCCGGGGACTCGGGTGGAAACACCATATATTTT
>TRBJ2-2|TRBV9|-|16|-
CASSVSGTRNTGELFF
TGTGCCAGCAGCGTATCCGGGACACGGAACACCGGGGAGCTGTTTTTT
>TRBJ2-1|TRBV5-1|-|14|TRBD1
CASSPSATGNEQFF
TGCGCCAGCAGCCCGTCCGCGACAGGGAATGAGCAGTTCTTC
>TRBJ2-4|TRBV9|once|19|TRBD1
CASSEFGTGGFGAKNIQYF
TGTGCCAGCAGCGAATTCGGGACAGGGGGGTTTGGGGCCAAAAACATTCAGTACTTC
>TRBJ2-3|TRBV5-6|-|13|-
CASSWNSADTQYF
TGTGCCAGCAGCTGGAATAGCGCAGATACGCAGTATTTT
>TRBJ1-5|TRBV19|-|15|TRBD1
CASSIGGTGNQPQHF
TGTGCCAGTAGTATAGGGGGGACAGGCAATCAGCCCCAGCATTTT
>TRBJ1-5|TRBV19|-|14|-
CASSYTGQSQPQHF
TGTGCCAGTAGCTACACAGGGCAAAGTCAGCCCCAGCATTTT
>TRBJ1-2|TRBV6-1|-|15|TRBD1
CASSDWTGPNYGYTF
TGTGCCAGCAGTGATTGGACAGGGCCTAACTATGGCTACACCTTC
>TRBJ1-2|TRBV14|-|14|-
CASSQEGGISGYTF
TGTGCCAGCAGCCAAGAGGGAGGAATAAGTGGCTACACCTTC
>TRBJ1-1|TRBV29-1|-|13|-
CSVQAVVNTEAFF
TGCAGCGTTCAGGCGGTAGTGAACACTGAAGCTTTCTTT
>TRBJ1-4|TRBV9|-|16|-
CASSVGGGMANEKLFF
TGTGCCAGCAGCGTCGGTGGGGGCATGGCTAATGAAAAACTGTTTTTT
>TRBJ1-2|TRBV20-1|-|11|TRBD1
CSATPQGANTF
TGCAGTGCTACCCCACAGGGGGCGAACACCTTC
>TRBJ1-3|TRBV12-5|-|17|-
CASGSHAQGYSGNTIYF
TGTGCTAGTGGTTCTCACGCCCAGGGCTACTCTGGAAACACCATATATTTT
>TRBJ2-3|TRBV2|-|16|TRBD2
CASSSGLAGGTDTQYF
TGTGCCAGCAGTTCCGGACTAGCGGGGGGCACAGATACGCAGTATTTT
>TRBJ1-6|TRBV5-1|-|14|TRBD1
CASSPDRENSPLHF
TGCGCCAGCAGCCCGGACAGGGAAAATTCACCCCTCCACTTT
>TRBJ2-3|TRBV7-3|-|14|-
CASSLTGSTDTQYF
TGTGCCAGCAGCTTAACCGGGAGCACAGATACGCAGTATTTT
>TRBJ1-2|TRBV19|-|14|-
CASSWGTGNYGYTF
TGTGCCAGTAGTTGGGGAACAGGGAACTATGGCTACACCTTC
>TRBJ1-6|TRBV10-3|-|13|-
CAISEQKQSPLHF
TGTGCCATCAGTGAGCAGAAACAATCACCCCTCCACTTT
>TRBJ2-5|TRBV6-1|-|11|-
CASSEAETQYF
TGTGCCAGCAGTGAAGCTGAGACCCAGTACTTC
>TRBJ1-6|TRBV2|-|13|-
CASRPGPNSPLHF
TGTGCCAGCAGACCGGGCCCTAATTCACCCCTCCACTTT
>TRBJ1-3|TRBV30|-|17|-
CAWRTTSPSYSGNTIYF
TGTGCCTGGAGAACCACGTCCCCGTCCTACTCTGGAAACACCATATATTTT
>TRBJ1-2|TRBV5-4|-|11|-
CASSPGYGYTF
TGTGCCAGCAGCCCCGGCTATGGCTACACCTTC
>TRBJ2-6|TRBV4-1|few|17|TRBD1
CASSQTGDSSGANVLTF
TGCGCCAGCAGCCAGACAGGGGACTCCTCCGGGGCCAACGTCCTGACTTTC
>TRBJ2-2|TRBV5-1|once|17|TRBD2
CASSPLSAGGFTGELFF
TGCGCCAGCAGCCCGCTGTCCGCGGGGGGTTTCACCGGGGAGCTGTTTTTT